Below are 28 T cell receptor beta chains sequenced from a single sample in a study of identical twins. Using its own MiXCR run on the 5' RACE reads, TCRdb lists one record per CDR3 protein. The table includes 1.5 million to 2 million distinct CDR3 sequences, more than 30% detected once. The sample was cord blood. The receptor source for this set is a newborn girl in good health.

There are a few counts of this clonotype. The chain has TRBV7-2 and TRBJ2-3; 7 bases are a match to TRBD2. J gave up 4 bases and V 5 bases, and 6 bases lay outside the gene matches. Germline V gene data show CDR1 as SGHTA and CDR2 as FQGNSA. The CDR3 spans 14 residues. The CDR3 protein is CASSQMTSSDTQYF. The CDR3 region has the DNA TGTGCCAGCAGCCAGATGACTAGCTCAGATACGCAGTATTTT.

The V and J genes are TRBV28 and TRBJ2-1; 7 bases align to TRBD1. Germline trimming cut 1 base from V and 5 bases from J; bases unmatched to any gene: 5. CDR1 and CDR2 from the germline V gene are MDHEN and SYDVKM. The CDR3 extends over 15 amino acids. The CDR3 loop is CASSLLGTANNEQFF. The CDR3 DNA sequence: TGTGCCAGCAGTTTATTGGGGACAGCGAACAATGAGCAGTTCTTC. The variable domain in full, with the rest retrieved from reference TRBV28 and TRBJ2-1, is DVKVTQSSRYLVKRTGEKVFLECVQDMDHENMFWYRQDPGLGLRLIYFSYDVKMKEKGDIPEGYSVSREKKERFSLILESASTNQTSMYLCASSLLGTANNEQFFGPGTRLTVL.

In this sample, this clonotype turned up once. This chain uses TRBV20-1 with TRBJ2-5, with 10 positions matching TRBD2. The assigned J gene may be wrong: the sequence end matches TRBJ2-7 better. CDR1 and CDR2 (germline): DFQATT, SNEGSKA (reference sequence). The CDR3 is 15 amino acids. The CDR3 reads CSARDMRTSGYEQYF. The CDR3 bases are TGCAGTGCTAGAGATATGAGGACTAGCGGCTACGAGCAGTACTTC.

V and J are TRBV4-1 and TRBJ1-5; D might be TRBD1 (6 bases). V was cut by 0 bases and J by 4 bases, with 10 bases left in between. The CDR3 is 15 residues long. Germline-derived CDR1 and CDR2 are MGHRA and YSYEKL. The DNA of the CDR3 is TGCGCCAGCAGCCAAGAGGGGGCATTTAATCAGCCCCAGCATTTT. It yields the protein CASSQEGAFNQPQHF.

The table lists this clonotype with a few counts. V is TRBV7-2 and J is TRBJ1-3, with a possible D match to TRBD1 (5 bases). Germline lookup yields CDR1 SGHTA and CDR2 FQGNSA. This CDR3 is 14 amino acids long. Trimming shortened V by 8 bases and J by 1 base, and 12 bases separated the two germline ends. CDR3 in DNA: TGTGCCAGCGCACCAGGGAGTTCTGGAAACACCATATATTTT. It yields the protein CASAPGSSGNTIYF.

This clonotype was detected a few times. The V gene is TRBV11-1, the J gene TRBJ2-1, with 12 bases that match TRBD2. Trimming cost V 9 bases and J 7 bases; bases outside gene matches: 7. The CDR3 runs 14 residues. Germline V lookup: CDR1 SGHAT, CDR2 FQDESV (reference sequence). For the CDR3, the DNA is TGTGCCAGTAGTCGGGGGACTAGCGGGAATGAGCAGTTCTTC. This sequence encodes CASSRGTSGNEQFF.

Comments on this clonotype: A much larger clone lies a single base off, so this may be a read error. The genes are TRBV10-3 and TRBJ2-7; a weak D match, TRBD1 (5 bases). This CDR3 comprises 16 residues. CDR1 ENHRY and CDR2 SYGVKD come from the germline V gene. CDR3 sequence reads: CAISESQGNPTYEQNF. The CDR3 DNA is TGTGCCATCAGTGAGTCCCAGGGTAACCCGACCTACGAGCAGAACTTC.

This rearrangement joins TRBV27 to TRBJ1-1, with 8 bases identical to TRBD1. The CDR3 loop spans 16 amino acids. V lost 4 bases, J lost 1 base, and 8 bases stayed unmatched. Germline V gene sequence: CDR1 MNHEY, CDR2 SMNVEV (reference sequence). Here the CDR3 reads CASSSDRAIPNTEAFF. The CDR3, as DNA: TGTGCCAGCAGTTCGGACAGGGCCATACCGAACACTGAAGCTTTCTTT.

The chain couples TRBV20-1 to TRBJ2-1, with D unclear. The CDR3 runs 12 residues. Germline CDR1 is DFQATT and CDR2 is SNEGSKA (reference sequence). The CDR3 sequence: CSFPSSYNEQFF. As DNA, the CDR3 is TGCAGCTTCCCGAGCTCCTACAATGAGCAGTTCTTC.

This clonotype was detected a few times. The chain has TRBV20-1 and TRBJ2-1; TRBD1 or TRBD2 may be the D gene (6 bases each). Trimming cost V 1 base and J 7 bases, with 17 bases left between them. The germline V gene has CDR1 DFQATT and CDR2 SNEGSKA (reference sequence). The CDR3 runs 15 residues. The CDR3 here is CSARGGETGWNEQFF. CDR3 DNA sequence: TGCAGTGCTAGAGGGGGGGAGACAGGATGGAATGAGCAGTTCTTC.

This clonotype was seen repeatedly, ten times or more. The chain recombines TRBV25-1 with TRBJ2-4, with D hard to call. The better agreement between TRBJ2-7 and the DNA end casts doubt on the J call. Looked up from germline, CDR1 is MGHDK and CDR2 is SYGVNS. The CDR3 extends over 11 amino acids. CDR3 amino acids: CASSAASEQYF. The CDR3 coding sequence is TGTGCCAGCAGTGCTGCATCCGAGCAGTACTTC.

The sample holds a few counts of this clonotype. The CDR3 DNA sequence: TGTGCCAGCCTACTGACAGGGGGCGACTATGGCTACACCTTC. It codes for CASLLTGGDYGYTF. V usage is TRBV28 and J usage is TRBJ1-2, with 10 bases fitting TRBD1. The trim removed 8 bases at V and 3 bases at J, leaving 6 bases unmatched. CDR3 length: 14 amino acids. CDR1 MDHEN and CDR2 SYDVKM come from the germline V gene.

The chain has TRBV20-1 and TRBJ1-4, with 7 nucleotides matching TRBD1. The CDR3 runs 11 residues. Germline CDR1 DFQATT, CDR2 SNEGSKA (reference sequence). V was pared by 3 bases and J by 14 bases, with 6 bases of the junction left unmatched. The CDR3 DNA follows: TGCAGTGCTAGCGACCGGGACAGTCTGTTTTTT. This translates into CSASDRDSLFF.

This clonotype came up a few times. The V gene is TRBV27, the J gene TRBJ2-7; 8 positions match TRBD2. Germline assignment: CDR1 MNHEY and CDR2 SMNVEV (reference sequence). The CDR3 totals 13 residues. Trimming at V came to 6 bases and at J to 3 bases, leaving 4 bases not matched to a gene. DNA for the CDR3: TGTGCCAGCAGGTCAAGCGGGGGCTACGAGCAGTACTTC. It codes for CASRSSGGYEQYF.

This clonotype was detected only a few times. This chain uses TRBV12-3 or TRBV12-4 with TRBJ2-3, with 12 bases identical to TRBD2. The V gene end was trimmed by 4 bases and the J gene end by 2 bases; junction bases not matched to a gene: 19. The CDR3 covers 21 residues. CDR3 sequence reads: CASSSRSRILLAGGPTDTQYF. The CDR3 DNA reads TGTGCCAGCAGTTCCCGATCCCGAATATTACTAGCGGGGGGCCCCACAGATACGCAGTATTTT.

This clonotype has a handful of counts. This chain joins TRBV4-2 and TRBJ2-1, with D hard to call. The length of the CDR3 is 15 residues. Germline V lookup: CDR1 LGHNA, CDR2 YNFKEQ. The V gene lost 1 base and the J gene lost 5 bases, with 12 bases spanning the gap. The DNA for the CDR3 is TGTGCCAGCAGCCAAGCTGCAGCGACCAACAATGAGCAGTTCTTC. Translated: CASSQAAATNNEQFF.

This rearrangement joins TRBV9 to TRBJ2-1; D remains unclear. The CDR3 runs 14 residues. Germline V lookup: CDR1 SGDLS, CDR2 YYNGEE. V dropped 1 base and J dropped 4 bases, with 9 bases sitting between them. In nucleotides, the CDR3 is TGTGCCAGCAGCGTAACCCCATCGTACAATGAGCAGTTCTTC. It specifies CASSVTPSYNEQFF.

V is TRBV27 and J is TRBJ2-5, with 7 nucleotides matching TRBD2. The junction had 9 bases not matched to a gene; V was cut back by 6 bases and J by 2 bases. There are 15 residues in the CDR3. Germline CDR1 MNHEY, CDR2 SMNVEV (reference sequence). CDR3 nucleotide sequence: TGTGCCAGCAGCCGGAGGACTAGTCAGCAAGAGACCCAGTACTTC. It encodes CASSRRTSQQETQYF.

This clonotype was seen many times. The V and J genes are TRBV12-3 or TRBV12-4 and TRBJ1-2; D unclear. The CDR3 sequence is 15 residues long. Trimming stripped 4 bases from V and 4 bases from J, with 16 bases between. CDR3 nucleotides: TGTGCCAGCAGTTACCTCTACCGCTCCTCCTATGGCTACACCTTC. It translates to CASSYLYRSSYGYTF.

The genes are TRBV7-8 and TRBJ2-3, with D possibly TRBD1 on 5 matching bases. V lost 4 bases and J lost 4, with 12 bases in between. The CDR3 contains 14 residues. Germline assignment: CDR1 SGHVS and CDR2 FQNEAQ. The CDR3 region has the DNA TGTGCCAGCAGCTCAGGACACTGGCCAGATACGCAGTATTTT. This codes for CASSSGHWPDTQYF.

The chain uses TRBV30 and TRBJ2-7; perhaps TRBD2 as D (6 bases). Trimming cost V 4 bases and J 3 bases, with 7 bases left between them. The V gene's germline CDR1 is GTSNPN and CDR2 SVGIG (reference sequence). The CDR3 consists of 11 residues. The CDR3 nucleotides read TGTGCCTGGACGGAGGGCTACGAGCAGTACTTC. It codes for CAWTEGYEQYF.

This clonotype turned up a few times. This chain links TRBV24-1 with TRBJ2-3, with D possibly TRBD2 on 6 matching bases. CDR3 length equals 17 residues. Germline V gene lookup returns CDR1 KGHDR and CDR2 SFDVKD. With 3 bases removed from V and 1 base from J, the gap between germline ends came to 16 bases. Here the CDR3 reads CATSDLPRGGGTDTQYF. The DNA for the CDR3 is TGTGCCACCAGTGATCTCCCGCGGGGCGGGGGCACAGATACGCAGTATTTT.

This clonotype was counted between two and nine times. The chain combines TRBV5-1 with TRBJ2-1; D ambiguous. Between the trimmed V and J ends, which lost 2 bases and 2 bases, there was a span of 11 bases. Germline V lookup: CDR1 SGHRS, CDR2 YFSETQ. The CDR3 has 15 amino acids. CDR3: CASSLQNEPYNEQFF. CDR3 bases: TGCGCCAGCAGCTTACAGAATGAGCCCTACAATGAGCAGTTCTTC.

The chain links TRBV2 to TRBJ2-3; D is possibly TRBD1 or TRBD2 (5 bases each). The V end was cut by 6 bases, the J end by 1 base, with 11 bases between. Per the germline V gene, CDR1 is SNHLY and CDR2 is FYNNEI. The CDR3 is made up of 14 amino acids. CDR3 region: CASRRWDRTDTQYF. The DNA of the CDR3 is TGTGCCAGCAGGCGGTGGGACCGCACAGATACGCAGTATTTT.

This clonotype was recorded a few times. This chain joins TRBV27 and TRBJ2-7; no definite D call. This CDR3 is 17 amino acids long. The V end was cut by 0 bases, the J end by 2 bases, with 17 bases between. Germline CDR1 reads MNHEY; CDR2 reads SMNVEV (reference sequence). The CDR3, as DNA: TGTGCCAGCAGTTTATCCATGGGCGCGCAGTACGCCTACGAGCAGTACTTC. This encodes CASSLSMGAQYAYEQYF.

As to this clonotype: The junction departs from the called germline gene at one end, perhaps through a read error. The rearrangement joins TRBV4-2 to TRBJ2-7; weak D call: TRBD2 (5 bases). Germline assignment: CDR1 LGHNA and CDR2 YNFKEQ. This CDR3 is built from 16 residues. The DNA for the CDR3 is TGTGCCAGCAGCCAAGACCCCGGACTGAACTCCTGCGAGCAGTACTTC. It yields the protein CASSQDPGLNSCEQYF.

This clonotype was counted at least ten times. J is TRBJ2-4 and V is TRBV5-1, with D possibly TRBD2 on 6 matching bases. Germline loops: CDR1 SGHRS, CDR2 YFSETQ. V shed 2 bases and J shed 8 bases, with 11 bases lying between them. The CDR3 is made up of 13 amino acids. DNA of the CDR3: TGCGCCAGCAGCTTCGGAGGGGCCGACATTCAGTACTTC. Protein: CASSFGGADIQYF.

This clonotype was counted a few times. The chain is built from TRBV4-2 and TRBJ1-1; D is unclear. Germline values: CDR1 LGHNA, CDR2 YNFKEQ. Trimming took 0 bases from V and 3 from J, leaving 11 bases between them. The CDR3 contains 15 residues. CDR3 amino acids: CASSQDSAMDTEAFF. The CDR3 bases are TGTGCCAGCAGCCAAGATTCCGCTATGGACACTGAAGCTTTCTTT.